This TCR beta chain was profiled in a study of radiotherapy plus CTLA-4 blockade in lung cancer. The CDR3 length is 14 residues. Germline CDR1 reads SGHNT; CDR2 reads YYREEE (reference sequence). Deletions cut 0 bases from V and 2 bases from J, with 8 bases between. The method was immunoSEQ multiplex PCR; TCRdb's version includes in-frame clones alone and lacks a portion of them. The data hold just under 60,000 clones, with 70% to 80% observed a single time. This TCR was recovered from a human donor with non-small cell lung cancer whose response to radiotherapy plus ipilimumab could not be evaluated. This sequence joins TRBV5-4 and TRBJ1-2, with no clear D. The input for sequencing was peripheral blood, taken from a patient treated with radiotherapy plus ipilimumab. The CDR3 here is CASSLVEANYGYTF. CDR3 DNA sequence: TGTGCCAGCAGCTTGGTCGAGGCGAACTATGGCTACACCTTC.